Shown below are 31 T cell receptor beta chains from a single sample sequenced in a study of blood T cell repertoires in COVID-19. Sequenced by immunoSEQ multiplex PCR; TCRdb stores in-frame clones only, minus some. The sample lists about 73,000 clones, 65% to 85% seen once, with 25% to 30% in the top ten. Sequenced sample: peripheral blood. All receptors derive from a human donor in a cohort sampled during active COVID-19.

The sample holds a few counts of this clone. The CDR3 DNA sequence: TGTGCTAGTGGGGTAGACAGTTCGCGCGGCTACACCTTC. Its protein is CASGVDSSRGYTF. The chain uses TRBV12-5 and TRBJ1-2, with D tentatively TRBD1 (5 bases). The V end was cut by 6 bases, the J end by 8 bases, with 16 bases between. The CDR3 length is 13 residues. CDR1 is LGHNT and CDR2 is FRNRAP in the germline V gene.

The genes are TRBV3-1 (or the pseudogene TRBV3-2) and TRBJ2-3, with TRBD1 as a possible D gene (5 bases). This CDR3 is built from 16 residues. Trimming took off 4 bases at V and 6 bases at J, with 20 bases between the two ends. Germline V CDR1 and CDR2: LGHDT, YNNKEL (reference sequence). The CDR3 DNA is TGTGCCAGCAGCCGAACAGGAGACCGATTGGGCGATACGCAGTATTTT. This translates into CASSRTGDRLGDTQYF.

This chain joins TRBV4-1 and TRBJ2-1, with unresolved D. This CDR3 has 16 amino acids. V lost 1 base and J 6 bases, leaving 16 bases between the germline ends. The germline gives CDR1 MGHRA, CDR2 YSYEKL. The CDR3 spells CASSQGRDRAFNEQFF. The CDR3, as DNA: TGCGCCAGCAGCCAAGGTCGTGATAGAGCATTCAATGAGCAGTTCTTC.

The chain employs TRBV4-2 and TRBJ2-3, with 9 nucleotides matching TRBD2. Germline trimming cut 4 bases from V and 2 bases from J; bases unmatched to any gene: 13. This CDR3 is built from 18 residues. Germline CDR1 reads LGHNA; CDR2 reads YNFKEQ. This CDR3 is CASSPRTAGTSITDTQYF. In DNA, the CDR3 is TGTGCCAGCAGCCCAAGGACCGCCGGGACTAGCATCACAGATACGCAGTATTTT.

The CDR3, as DNA: TGCGCCAGCAGCCCGGAACAGGGGGCAGGTGGCTACACCTTC. The encoded protein is CASSPEQGAGGYTF. The rearrangement uses TRBV5-1 and TRBJ1-2, with 9 bases that match TRBD1. The ends lost 4 bases at V and 7 bases at J; junction bases unmatched: 8. The CDR3 has 14 amino acids. CDR1 is SGHRS, CDR2 YFSETQ, per germline.

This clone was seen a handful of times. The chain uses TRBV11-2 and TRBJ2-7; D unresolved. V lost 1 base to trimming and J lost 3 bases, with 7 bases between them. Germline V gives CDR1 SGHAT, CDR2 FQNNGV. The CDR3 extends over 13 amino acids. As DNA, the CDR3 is TGTGCCAGCAGCTTAGTCCCGGGCTACGAGCAGTACTTC. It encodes CASSLVPGYEQYF.

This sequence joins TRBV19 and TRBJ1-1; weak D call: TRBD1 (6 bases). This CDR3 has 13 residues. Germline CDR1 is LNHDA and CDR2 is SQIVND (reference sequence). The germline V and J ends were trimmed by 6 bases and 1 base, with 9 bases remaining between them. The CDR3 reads CASRMGANTEAFF. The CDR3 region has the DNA TGTGCCAGTAGGATGGGGGCGAACACTGAAGCTTTCTTT.

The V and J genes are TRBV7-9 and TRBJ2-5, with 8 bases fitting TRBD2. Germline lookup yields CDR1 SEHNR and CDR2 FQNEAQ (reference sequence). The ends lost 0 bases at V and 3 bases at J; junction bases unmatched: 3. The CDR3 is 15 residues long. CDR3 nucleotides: TGTGCCAGCAGCTTAGCCAGCGGGGGAAAAGAGACCCAGTACTTC. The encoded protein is CASSLASGGKETQYF.

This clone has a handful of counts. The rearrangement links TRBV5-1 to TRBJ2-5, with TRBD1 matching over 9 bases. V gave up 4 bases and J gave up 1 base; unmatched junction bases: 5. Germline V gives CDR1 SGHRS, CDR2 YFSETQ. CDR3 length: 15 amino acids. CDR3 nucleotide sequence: TGCGCCAGCAGCAGCGGGACAGGGACCCAAGAGACCCAGTACTTC. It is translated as CASSSGTGTQETQYF.

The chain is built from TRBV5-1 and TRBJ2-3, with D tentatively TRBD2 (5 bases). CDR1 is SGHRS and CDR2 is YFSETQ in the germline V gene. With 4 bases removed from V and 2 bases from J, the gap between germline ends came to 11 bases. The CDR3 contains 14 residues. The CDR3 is CASSTRTFTDTQYF. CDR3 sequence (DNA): TGCGCCAGCAGCACGAGGACTTTCACAGATACGCAGTATTTT. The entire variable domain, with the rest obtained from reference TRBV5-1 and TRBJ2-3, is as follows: KAGVTQTPRYLIKTRGQQVTLSCSPISGHRSVSWYQQTPGQGLQFLFEYFSETQRNKGNFPGRFSGRQFSNSRSEMNVSTLELGDSALYLCASSTRTFTDTQYFGPGTRLTVL.

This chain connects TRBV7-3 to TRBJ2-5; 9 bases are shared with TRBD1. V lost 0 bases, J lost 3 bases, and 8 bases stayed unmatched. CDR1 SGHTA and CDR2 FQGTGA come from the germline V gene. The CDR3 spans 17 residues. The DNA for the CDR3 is TGTGCCAGCAGCTTAACCGGACAGGGGCGGCGAAAAGAGACCCAGTACTTC. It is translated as CASSLTGQGRRKETQYF. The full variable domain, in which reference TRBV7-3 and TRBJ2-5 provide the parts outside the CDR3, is GAGVSQTPSNKVTEKGKYVELRCDPISGHTALYWYRQSLGQGPEFLIYFQGTGAADDSGLPNDRFFAVRPEGSVSTLKIQRTERGDSAVYLCASSLTGQGRRKETQYFGPGTRLLVL.

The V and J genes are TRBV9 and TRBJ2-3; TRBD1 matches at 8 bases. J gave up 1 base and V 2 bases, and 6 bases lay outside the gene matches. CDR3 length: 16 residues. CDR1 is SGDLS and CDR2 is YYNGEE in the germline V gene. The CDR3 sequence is CASSVGGRGRTDTQYF. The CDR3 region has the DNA TGTGCCAGCAGCGTGGGTGGCAGGGGGCGCACAGATACGCAGTATTTT.

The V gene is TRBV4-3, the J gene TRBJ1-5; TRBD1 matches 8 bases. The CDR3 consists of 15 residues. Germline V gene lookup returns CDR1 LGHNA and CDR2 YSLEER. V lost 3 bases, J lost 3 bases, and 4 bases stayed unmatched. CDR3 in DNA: TGCGCCAGCAGCCAGGACAGGGTTACCAATCAGCCCCAGCATTTT. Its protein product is CASSQDRVTNQPQHF.

The CDR3 is CASSNRQPNEQFF. The DNA for the CDR3 is TGTGCCAGCAGTAACCGACAGCCTAATGAGCAGTTCTTC. The chain combines TRBV6-2 or TRBV6-3 with TRBJ2-1; tentative D call: TRBD1 (5 bases). This CDR3 has 13 amino acids. V lost 5 bases to trimming and J lost 7 bases, with 12 bases between them. From germline, CDR1 is MNHEY and CDR2 SVGEGT.

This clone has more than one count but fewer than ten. In nucleotides, the CDR3 is TGTGCCAGCTCACCTACGGCGGGGTCCTACGAGCAGTACTTC. Its protein product is CASSPTAGSYEQYF. The rearrangement links TRBV18 to TRBJ2-7; possible D gene TRBD2, 6 bases. In germline, CDR1 is KGHSH, CDR2 LQKENI. The CDR3 is made up of 14 amino acids. V was shortened by 3 bases and J by 1 base, with 10 bases between the two germline ends.

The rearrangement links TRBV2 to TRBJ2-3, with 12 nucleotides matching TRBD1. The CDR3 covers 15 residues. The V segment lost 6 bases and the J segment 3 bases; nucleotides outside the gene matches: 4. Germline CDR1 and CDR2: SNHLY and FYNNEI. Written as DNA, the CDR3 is TGTGCCAGCAGAGCGGGACAGGGGGCAACAGATACGCAGTATTTT. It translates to CASRAGQGATDTQYF.

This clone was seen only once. The CDR3 bases are TGTGCCACCATCCGGACAGGGGAAACTGAAGCTTTCTTT. Protein sequence: CATIRTGETEAFF. The genes are TRBV6-5 and TRBJ1-1; 9 nucleotides agree with TRBD1. The CDR3 length is 13 residues. V was pared by 10 bases and J by 5 bases, with 8 bases of the junction left unmatched. The germline CDR1 and CDR2 sequences are MNHEY and SVGAGI.

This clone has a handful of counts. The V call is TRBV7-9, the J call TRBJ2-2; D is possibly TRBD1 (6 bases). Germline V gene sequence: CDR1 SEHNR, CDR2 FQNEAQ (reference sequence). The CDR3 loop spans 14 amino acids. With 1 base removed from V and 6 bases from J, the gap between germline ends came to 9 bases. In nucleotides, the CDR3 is TGTGCCAGCAGCTTAGTAGGGGGTGCCGGGGAGCTGTTTTTT. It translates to CASSLVGGAGELFF.

The CDR3 is CASSDPRSAGNYGYTF. DNA for the CDR3: TGTGCCAGCAGTGATCCCCGGTCCGCAGGGAACTATGGCTACACCTTC. The chain combines TRBV2 with TRBJ1-2, with TRBD1 as a possible D gene (5 bases). Trimming removed 3 bases from V and 2 bases from J, with 16 bases in between. The CDR3 has 16 amino acids. Germline-derived CDR1 and CDR2 are SNHLY and FYNNEI.

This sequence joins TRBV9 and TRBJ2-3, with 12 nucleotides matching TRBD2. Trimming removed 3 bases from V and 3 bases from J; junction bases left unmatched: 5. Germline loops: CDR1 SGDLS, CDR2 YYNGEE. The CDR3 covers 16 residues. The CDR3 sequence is CASSAPSGGATDTQYF. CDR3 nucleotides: TGTGCCAGCAGCGCACCTAGCGGGGGGGCGACAGATACGCAGTATTTT.

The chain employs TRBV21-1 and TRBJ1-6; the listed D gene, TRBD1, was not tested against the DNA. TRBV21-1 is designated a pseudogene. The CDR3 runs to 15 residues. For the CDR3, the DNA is TGTGCCAGCAGCACCTATGACAGGGTCGGATCACCCCTCCACTTT. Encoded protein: CASSTYDRVGSPLHF.

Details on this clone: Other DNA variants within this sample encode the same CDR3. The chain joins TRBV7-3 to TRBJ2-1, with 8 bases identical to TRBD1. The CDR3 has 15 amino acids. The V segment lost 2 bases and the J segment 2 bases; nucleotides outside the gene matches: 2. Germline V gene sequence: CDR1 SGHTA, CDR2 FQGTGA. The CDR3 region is CASSLGQGPYNEQFF. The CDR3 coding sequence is TGTGCCAGCAGCTTAGGACAGGGCCCCTACAATGAGCAGTTCTTC.

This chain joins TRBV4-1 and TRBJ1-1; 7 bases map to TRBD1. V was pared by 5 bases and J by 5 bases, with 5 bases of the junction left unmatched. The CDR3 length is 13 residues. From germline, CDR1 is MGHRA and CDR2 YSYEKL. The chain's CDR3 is CASSSDRRTEAFF. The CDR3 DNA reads TGCGCCAGCAGCTCGGACAGGCGAACTGAAGCTTTCTTT.

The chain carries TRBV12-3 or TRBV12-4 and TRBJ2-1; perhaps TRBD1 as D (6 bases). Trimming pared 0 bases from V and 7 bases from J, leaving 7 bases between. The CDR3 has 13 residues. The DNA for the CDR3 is TGTGCCAGCAGTTTAGCGGGGGCTAATGAGCAGTTCTTC. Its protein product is CASSLAGANEQFF.

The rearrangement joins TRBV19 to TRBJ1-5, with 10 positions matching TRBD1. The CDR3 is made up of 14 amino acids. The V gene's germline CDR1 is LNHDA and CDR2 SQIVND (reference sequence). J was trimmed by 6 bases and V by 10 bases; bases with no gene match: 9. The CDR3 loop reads CATNPGQGIQPQHF. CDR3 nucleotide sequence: TGTGCCACAAATCCGGGACAGGGGATTCAGCCCCAGCATTTT.

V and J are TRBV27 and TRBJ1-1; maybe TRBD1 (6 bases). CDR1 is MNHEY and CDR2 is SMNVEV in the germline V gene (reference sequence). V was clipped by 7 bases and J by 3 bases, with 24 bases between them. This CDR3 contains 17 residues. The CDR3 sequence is CASNTGPLFIGDTEAFF. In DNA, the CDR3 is TGTGCCAGCAATACAGGGCCCCTGTTCATTGGGGACACTGAAGCTTTCTTT.

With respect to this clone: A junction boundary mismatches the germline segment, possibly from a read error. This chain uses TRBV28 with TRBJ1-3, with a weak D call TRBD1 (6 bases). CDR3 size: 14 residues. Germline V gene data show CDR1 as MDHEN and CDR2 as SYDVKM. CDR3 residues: CASSLVGARNIIYF. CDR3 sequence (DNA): TGTGCCAGCAGTTTGGTGGGGGCTAGAAACATCATATATTTT. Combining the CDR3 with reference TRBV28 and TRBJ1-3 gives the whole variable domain DVKVTQSSRYLVKRTGEKVFLECVQDMDHENMFWYRQDPGLGLRLIYFSYDVKMKEKGDIPEGYSVSREKKERFSLILESASTNQTSMYLCASSLVGARNIIYFGEGSWLTVV.

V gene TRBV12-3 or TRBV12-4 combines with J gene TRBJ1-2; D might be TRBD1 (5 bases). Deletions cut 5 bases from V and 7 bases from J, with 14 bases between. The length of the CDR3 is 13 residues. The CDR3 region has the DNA TGTGCCAGCAGTACGGACACAGCGTTTGGCTACACCTTC. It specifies CASSTDTAFGYTF.

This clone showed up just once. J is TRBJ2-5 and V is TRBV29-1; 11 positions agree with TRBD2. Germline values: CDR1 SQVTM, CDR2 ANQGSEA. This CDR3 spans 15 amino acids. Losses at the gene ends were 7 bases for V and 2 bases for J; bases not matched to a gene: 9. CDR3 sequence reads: CSAIPLAGGQETQYF. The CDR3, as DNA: TGCAGCGCAATCCCCCTAGCGGGGGGACAAGAGACCCAGTACTTC.

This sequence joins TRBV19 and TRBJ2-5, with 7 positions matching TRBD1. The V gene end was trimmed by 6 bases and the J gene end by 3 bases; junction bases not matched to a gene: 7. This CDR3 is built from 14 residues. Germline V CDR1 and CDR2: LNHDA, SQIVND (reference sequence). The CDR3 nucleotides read TGTGCCAGTAGCCCAGGGACAGCCAAAGAGACCCAGTACTTC. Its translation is CASSPGTAKETQYF.

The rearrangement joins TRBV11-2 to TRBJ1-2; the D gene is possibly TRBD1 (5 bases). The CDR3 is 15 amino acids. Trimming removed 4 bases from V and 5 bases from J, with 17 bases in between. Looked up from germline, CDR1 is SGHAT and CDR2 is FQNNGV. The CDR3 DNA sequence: TGTGCCAGCAGCTCGCGACAGATTAAGGATTATGGCTACACCTTC. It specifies CASSSRQIKDYGYTF.